This entry lists 7 T cell receptor beta chains sequenced from one sample in a study of response to subunit inactivated influenza vaccine. TCRdb called the RT-PCR reads again in MiXCR, with one record for every CDR3 protein. The sample lists 710,000 or so distinct CDR3 sequences; roughly 14% were seen once. This material consisted of PBMCs from blood, taken less than 13 days after vaccination. The receptors shown here come from a man aged 50 to 59 who received an inactivated influenza vaccine.

The sample holds many counts of this clonotype. The genes are TRBV7-8 and TRBJ1-6; 10 bases align to TRBD1. Losses at the gene ends were 2 bases for V and 8 bases for J; bases not matched to a gene: 9. The germline V gene has CDR1 SGHVS and CDR2 FQNEAQ. This CDR3 is 17 amino acids long. The CDR3 DNA reads as TGTGCCAGCAGCTTATGGTCCCGGGACAGGGGTGATTCACCCCTCCACTTT. Encoded protein: CASSLWSRDRGDSPLHF. The whole variable domain, remainder taken from reference TRBV7-8 and TRBJ1-6, is GAGVSQSPRYKVAKRGQDVALRCDPISGHVSLFWYQQALGQGPEFLTYFQNEAQLDKSGLPSDRFFAERPEGSVSTLKIQRTQQEDSAVYLCASSLWSRDRGDSPLHFGNGTRLTVT.

This clonotype was counted only a few times. The chain joins TRBV12-3 or TRBV12-4 to TRBJ2-3; D possibly corresponds to TRBD1 (6 bases). There are 14 residues in the CDR3. With 6 bases removed from V and 4 bases from J, the gap between germline ends came to 14 bases. Here the CDR3 DNA reads TGTGCCAGCAGCCCCACCCCAGGGGCAGATACGCAGTATTTT. Translating it yields CASSPTPGADTQYF.

The rearrangement joins TRBV4-2 to TRBJ2-3, with D uncertain. Trimming cost V 1 base and J 4 bases, with 9 bases left between them. This CDR3 spans 14 amino acids. Per germline, CDR1 LGHNA and CDR2 YNFKEQ. DNA of the CDR3: TGTGCCAGCAGCCAAGCAAGGACCCCAGATACGCAGTATTTT. Translating it yields CASSQARTPDTQYF.

The chain couples TRBV18 to TRBJ1-2, with D possibly TRBD1 on 5 matching bases. Germline V gives CDR1 KGHSH, CDR2 LQKENI. V was pared by 3 bases and J by 2 bases, with 10 bases between. CDR3 length: 14 amino acids. The CDR3, as DNA: TGTGCCAGCTCACCCTCGACAGAAAACTATGGCTACACCTTC. This sequence encodes CASSPSTENYGYTF.

The chain uses TRBV20-1 and TRBJ2-7, with D uncertain. CDR1 is DFQATT and CDR2 is SNEGSKA in the germline V gene (reference sequence). The CDR3 totals 14 residues. With 0 bases removed from V and 0 bases from J, the gap between germline ends came to 9 bases. The DNA of the CDR3 is TGCAGTGCTAGAGACAGGCCTTCCTCCTACGAGCAGTACTTC. Its translation: CSARDRPSSYEQYF.

Ten or more counts support this clonotype. V and J are TRBV7-2 and TRBJ2-3; D is uncertain. Between the trimmed V and J ends, which lost 0 bases and 3 bases, there was a span of 13 bases. The CDR3 runs to 16 residues. Per germline, CDR1 SGHTA and CDR2 FQGNSA. Here the CDR3 DNA reads TGTGCCAGCAGCTTAGCGGTCGGTTTTGGGACAGATACGCAGTATTTT. This encodes CASSLAVGFGTDTQYF. Combining the CDR3 with reference TRBV7-2 and TRBJ2-3 gives the whole variable domain GAGVSQSPSNKVTEKGKDVELRCDPISGHTALYWYRQSLGQGLEFLIYFQGNSAPDKSGLPSDRFSAERTGGSVSTLTIQRTQQEDSAVYLCASSLAVGFGTDTQYFGPGTRLTVL.

This chain uses TRBV5-4 with TRBJ1-6, with a tentative D call TRBD1 (6 bases). Germline CDR1 and CDR2: SGHNT and YYREEE (reference sequence). The CDR3 has 15 amino acids. V was shortened by 1 base and J by 5 bases, with 10 bases between the two germline ends. CDR3 amino acids: CASSLQGINNSPLHF. The CDR3 region has the DNA TGTGCCAGCAGCTTGCAGGGGATCAATAATTCACCCCTCCACTTT.